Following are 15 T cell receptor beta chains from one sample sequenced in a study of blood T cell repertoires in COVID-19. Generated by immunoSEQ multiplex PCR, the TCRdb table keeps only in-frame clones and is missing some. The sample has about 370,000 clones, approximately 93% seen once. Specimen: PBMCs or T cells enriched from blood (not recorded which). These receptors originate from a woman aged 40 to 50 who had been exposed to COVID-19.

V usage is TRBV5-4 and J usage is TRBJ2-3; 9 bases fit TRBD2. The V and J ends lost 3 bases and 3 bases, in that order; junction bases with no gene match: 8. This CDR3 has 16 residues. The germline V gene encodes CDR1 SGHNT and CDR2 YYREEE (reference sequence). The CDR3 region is CASSSPLAGPTDTQYF. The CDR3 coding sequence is TGTGCCAGCAGCTCACCCCTAGCGGGGCCGACAGATACGCAGTATTTT.

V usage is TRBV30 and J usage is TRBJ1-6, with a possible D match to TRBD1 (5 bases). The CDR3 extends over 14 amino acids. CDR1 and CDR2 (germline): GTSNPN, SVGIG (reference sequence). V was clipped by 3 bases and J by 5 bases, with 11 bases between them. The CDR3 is CAWRAGLNNSPLHF. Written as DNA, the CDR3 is TGTGCCTGGAGGGCGGGGCTGAATAATTCACCCCTCCACTTT.

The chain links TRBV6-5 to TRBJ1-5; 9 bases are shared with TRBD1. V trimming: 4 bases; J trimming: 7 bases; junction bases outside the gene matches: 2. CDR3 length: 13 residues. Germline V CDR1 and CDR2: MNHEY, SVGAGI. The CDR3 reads CASSWDRAQPQHF. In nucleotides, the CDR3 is TGTGCCAGCAGTTGGGACAGGGCACAGCCCCAGCATTTT.

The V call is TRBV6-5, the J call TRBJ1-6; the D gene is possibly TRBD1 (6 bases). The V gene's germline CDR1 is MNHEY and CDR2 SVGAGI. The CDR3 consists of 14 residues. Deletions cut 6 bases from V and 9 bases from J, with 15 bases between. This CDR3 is CASRGGQQGSPLHF. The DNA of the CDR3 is TGTGCCAGCAGAGGAGGACAGCAAGGTTCACCCCTCCACTTT.

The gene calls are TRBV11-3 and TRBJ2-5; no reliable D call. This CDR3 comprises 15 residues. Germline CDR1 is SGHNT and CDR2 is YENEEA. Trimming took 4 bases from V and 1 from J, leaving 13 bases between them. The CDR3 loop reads CASSSGAETQETQYF. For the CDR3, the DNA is TGTGCCAGCAGCTCCGGTGCGGAGACCCAAGAGACCCAGTACTTC.

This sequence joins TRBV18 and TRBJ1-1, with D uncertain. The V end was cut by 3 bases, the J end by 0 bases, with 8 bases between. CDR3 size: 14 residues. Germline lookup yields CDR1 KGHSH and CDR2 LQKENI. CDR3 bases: TGTGCCAGCTCACCGGCTTCTCTGAACACTGAAGCTTTCTTT. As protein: CASSPASLNTEAFF. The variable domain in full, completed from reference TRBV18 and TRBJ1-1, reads NAGVMQNPRHLVRRRGQEARLRCSPMKGHSHVYWYRQLPEEGLKFMVYLQKENIIDESGMPKERFSAEFPKEGPSILRIQQVVRGDSAAYFCASSPASLNTEAFFGQGTRLTVV.

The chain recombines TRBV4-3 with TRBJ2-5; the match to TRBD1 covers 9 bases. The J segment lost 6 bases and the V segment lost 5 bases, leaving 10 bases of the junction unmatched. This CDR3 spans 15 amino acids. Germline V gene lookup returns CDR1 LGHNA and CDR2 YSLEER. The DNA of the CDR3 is TGCGCCAGCAGCAACAACAGGGGGCCATACCAGACCCAGTACTTC. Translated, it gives CASSNNRGPYQTQYF.

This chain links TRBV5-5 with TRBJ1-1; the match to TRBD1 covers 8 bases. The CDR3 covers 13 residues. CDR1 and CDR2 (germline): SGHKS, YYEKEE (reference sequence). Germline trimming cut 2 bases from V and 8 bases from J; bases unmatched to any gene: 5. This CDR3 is CASSFPGGGEAFF. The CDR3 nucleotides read TGTGCCAGCAGCTTTCCAGGGGGCGGCGAAGCTTTCTTT.

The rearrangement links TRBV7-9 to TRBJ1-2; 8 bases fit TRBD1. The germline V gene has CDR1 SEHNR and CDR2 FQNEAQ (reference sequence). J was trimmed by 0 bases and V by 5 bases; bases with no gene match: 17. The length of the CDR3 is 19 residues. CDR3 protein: CASSKFPGTGEQANYGYTF. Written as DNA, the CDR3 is TGTGCCAGCAGCAAATTCCCCGGGACAGGCGAACAAGCTAACTATGGCTACACCTTC. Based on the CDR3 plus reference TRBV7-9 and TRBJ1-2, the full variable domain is DTGVSQNPRHKITKRGQNVTFRCDPISEHNRLYWYRQTLGQGPEFLTYFQNEAQLEKSRLLSDRFSAERPKGSFSTLEIQRTEQGDSAMYLCASSKFPGTGEQANYGYTFGSGTRLTVV.

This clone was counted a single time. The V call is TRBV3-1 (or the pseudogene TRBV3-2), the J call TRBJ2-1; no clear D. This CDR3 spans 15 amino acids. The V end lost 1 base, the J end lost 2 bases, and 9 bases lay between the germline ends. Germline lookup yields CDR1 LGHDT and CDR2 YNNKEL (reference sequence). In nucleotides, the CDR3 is TGTGCCAGCAGCCAAGGTCAGGCGACCTACAATGAGCAGTTCTTC. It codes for CASSQGQATYNEQFF.

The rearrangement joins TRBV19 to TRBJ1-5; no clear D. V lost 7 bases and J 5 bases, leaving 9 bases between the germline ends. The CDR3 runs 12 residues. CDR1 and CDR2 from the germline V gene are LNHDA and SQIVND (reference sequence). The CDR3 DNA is TGTGCCAGTAATATCGGTGATCAGCCCCAGCATTTT. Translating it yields CASNIGDQPQHF. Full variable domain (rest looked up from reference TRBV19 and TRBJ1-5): DGGITQSPKYLFRKEGQNVTLSCEQNLNHDAMYWYRQDPGQGLRLIYYSQIVNDFQKGDIAEGYSVSREKKESFPLTVTSAQKNPTAFYLCASNIGDQPQHFGDGTRLSIL.

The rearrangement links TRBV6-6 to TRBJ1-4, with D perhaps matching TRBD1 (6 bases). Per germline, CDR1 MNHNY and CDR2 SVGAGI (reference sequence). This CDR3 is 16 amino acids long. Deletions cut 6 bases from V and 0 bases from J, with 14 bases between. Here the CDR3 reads CASRTGQTATNEKLFF. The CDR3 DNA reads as TGTGCCAGCAGAACAGGACAGACTGCAACTAATGAAAAACTGTTTTTT.

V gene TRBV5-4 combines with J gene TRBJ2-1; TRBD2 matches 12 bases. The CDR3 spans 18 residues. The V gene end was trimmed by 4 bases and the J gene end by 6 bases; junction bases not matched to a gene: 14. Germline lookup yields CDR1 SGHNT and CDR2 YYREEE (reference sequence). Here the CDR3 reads CASSGGLAGPGRGNEQFF. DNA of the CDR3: TGTGCCAGCAGCGGCGGACTAGCGGGGCCGGGAAGGGGCAATGAGCAGTTCTTC.

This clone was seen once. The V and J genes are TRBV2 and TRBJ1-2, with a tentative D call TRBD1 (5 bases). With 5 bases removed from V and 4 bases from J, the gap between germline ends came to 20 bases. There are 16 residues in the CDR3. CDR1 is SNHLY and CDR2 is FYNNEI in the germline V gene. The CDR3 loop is CASSLPQTGKRYGYTF. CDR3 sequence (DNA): TGTGCCAGCAGTTTGCCTCAAACAGGCAAACGCTATGGCTACACCTTC.

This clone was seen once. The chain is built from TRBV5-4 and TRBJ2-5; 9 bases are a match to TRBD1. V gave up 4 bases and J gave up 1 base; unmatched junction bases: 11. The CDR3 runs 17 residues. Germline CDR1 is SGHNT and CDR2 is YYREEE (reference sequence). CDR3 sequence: CASSIKQGARGQETQYF. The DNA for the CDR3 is TGTGCCAGCAGCATTAAACAGGGGGCGCGTGGCCAAGAGACCCAGTACTTC.